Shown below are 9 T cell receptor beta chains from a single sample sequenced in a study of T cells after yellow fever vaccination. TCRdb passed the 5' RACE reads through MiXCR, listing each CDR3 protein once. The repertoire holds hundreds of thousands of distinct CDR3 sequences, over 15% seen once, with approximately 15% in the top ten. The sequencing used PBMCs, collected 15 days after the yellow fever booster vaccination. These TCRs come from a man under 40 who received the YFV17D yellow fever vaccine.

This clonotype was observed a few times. Written as DNA, the CDR3 is TGTGCCAGCAGCCCAGACAGCGGGAGAAATGAGCAGTTCTTC. Its translation: CASSPDSGRNEQFF. The rearrangement uses TRBV4-2 and TRBJ2-1, with 8 bases fitting TRBD2. CDR1 is LGHNA and CDR2 is YNFKEQ in the germline V gene. Trimming cost V 4 bases and J 7 bases; bases outside gene matches: 6. The CDR3 sequence is 14 residues long.

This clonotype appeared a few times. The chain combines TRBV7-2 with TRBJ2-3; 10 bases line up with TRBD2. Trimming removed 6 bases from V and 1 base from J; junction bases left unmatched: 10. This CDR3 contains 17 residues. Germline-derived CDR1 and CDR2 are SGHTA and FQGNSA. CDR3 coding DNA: TGTGCCAGCAGTCGAATCTCCGGGACTAGCGGCACAGATACGCAGTATTTT. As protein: CASSRISGTSGTDTQYF.

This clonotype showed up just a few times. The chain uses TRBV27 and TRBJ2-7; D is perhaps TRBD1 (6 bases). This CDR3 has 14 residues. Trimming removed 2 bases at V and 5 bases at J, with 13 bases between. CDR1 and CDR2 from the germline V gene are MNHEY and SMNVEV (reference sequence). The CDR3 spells CASSLKQGLHEQYF. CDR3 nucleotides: TGTGCCAGCAGTTTAAAACAGGGATTGCACGAGCAGTACTTC.

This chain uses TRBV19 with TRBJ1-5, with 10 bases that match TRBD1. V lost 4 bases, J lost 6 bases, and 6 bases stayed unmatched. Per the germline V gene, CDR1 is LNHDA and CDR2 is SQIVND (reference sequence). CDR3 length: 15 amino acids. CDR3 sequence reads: CASSNDRGLGQPQHF. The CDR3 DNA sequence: TGTGCCAGTAGTAACGACAGGGGGCTGGGTCAGCCCCAGCATTTT.

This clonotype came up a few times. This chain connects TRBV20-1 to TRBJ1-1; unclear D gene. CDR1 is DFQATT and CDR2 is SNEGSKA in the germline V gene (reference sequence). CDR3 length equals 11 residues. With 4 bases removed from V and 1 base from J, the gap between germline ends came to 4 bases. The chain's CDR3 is CSAKRNTEAFF. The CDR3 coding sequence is TGCAGTGCTAAAAGGAACACTGAAGCTTTCTTT.

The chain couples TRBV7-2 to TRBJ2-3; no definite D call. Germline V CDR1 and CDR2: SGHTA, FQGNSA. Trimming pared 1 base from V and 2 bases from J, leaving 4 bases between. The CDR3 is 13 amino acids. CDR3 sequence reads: CASSLVTTDTQYF. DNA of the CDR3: TGTGCCAGCAGCTTAGTAACCACAGATACGCAGTATTTT.

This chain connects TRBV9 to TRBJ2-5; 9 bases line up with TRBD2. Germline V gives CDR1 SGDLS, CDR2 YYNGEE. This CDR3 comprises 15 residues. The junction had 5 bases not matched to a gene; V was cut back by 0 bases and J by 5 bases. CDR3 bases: TGTGCCAGCAGCGTAGTCGGGACTAGCAAGGAGACCCAGTACTTC. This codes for CASSVVGTSKETQYF.

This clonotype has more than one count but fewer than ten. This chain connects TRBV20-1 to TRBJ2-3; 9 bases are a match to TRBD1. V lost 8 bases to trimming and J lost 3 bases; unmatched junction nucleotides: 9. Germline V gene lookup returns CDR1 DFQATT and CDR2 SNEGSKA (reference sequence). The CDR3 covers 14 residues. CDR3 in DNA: TGCAGTTCAACAGGGGGCAGGTTGACAGATACGCAGTATTTT. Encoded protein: CSSTGGRLTDTQYF.

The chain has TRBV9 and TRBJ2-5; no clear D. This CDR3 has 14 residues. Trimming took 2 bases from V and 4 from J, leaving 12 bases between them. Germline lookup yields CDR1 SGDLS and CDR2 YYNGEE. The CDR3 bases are TGTGCCAGCAGCGTTGAACCCAATCCAGAGACCCAGTACTTC. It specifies CASSVEPNPETQYF. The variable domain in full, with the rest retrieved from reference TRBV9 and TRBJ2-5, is DSGVTQTPKHLITATGQRVTLRCSPRSGDLSVYWYQQSLDQGLQFLIQYYNGEERAKGNILERFSAQQFPDLHSELNLSSLELGDSALYFCASSVEPNPETQYFGPGTRLLVL.